The T cell receptor beta chain described here comes from a study of metastatic and nonmetastatic thyroid tumors. The CDR3 length is 13 residues. The germline gives CDR1 SGHRS, CDR2 YFSETQ. Thyroid surgery was performed in patients who had received no treatment beforehand. In the case of this clone: At one of its ends the junction is not consistent with the germline gene, which may arise from a read error.

TCRdb recomputed clones from the PCR reads via MiXCR. The top ten clones hold roughly 25% of a sample with tens of thousands of clones, around 12% of them seen once. The chain employs TRBV5-1 and TRBJ2-2, with D perhaps TRBD1 or TRBD2 (5 bases each). The TCR originated in a female donor with papillary thyroid cancer or a benign thyroid nodule (not recorded which). Some clones in this sample may be carry-over from other donors' samples. Sequencing was performed on blood. The CDR3 here is CASGLPGTVELFF. CDR3 sequence (DNA): TGCGCCAGCGGCTTGCCAGGGACCGTGGAGCTGTTTTTT.